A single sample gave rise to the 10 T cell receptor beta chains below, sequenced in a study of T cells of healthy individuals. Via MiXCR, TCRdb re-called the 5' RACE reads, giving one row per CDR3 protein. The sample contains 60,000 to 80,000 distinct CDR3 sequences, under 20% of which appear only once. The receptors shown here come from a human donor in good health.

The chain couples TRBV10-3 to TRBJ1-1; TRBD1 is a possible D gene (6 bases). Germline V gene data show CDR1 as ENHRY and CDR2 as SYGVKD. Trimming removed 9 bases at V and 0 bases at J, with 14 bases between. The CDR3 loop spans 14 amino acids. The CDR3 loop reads CAMWGGRLNTEAFF. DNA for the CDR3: TGTGCCATGTGGGGGGGCAGATTGAACACTGAAGCTTTCTTT.

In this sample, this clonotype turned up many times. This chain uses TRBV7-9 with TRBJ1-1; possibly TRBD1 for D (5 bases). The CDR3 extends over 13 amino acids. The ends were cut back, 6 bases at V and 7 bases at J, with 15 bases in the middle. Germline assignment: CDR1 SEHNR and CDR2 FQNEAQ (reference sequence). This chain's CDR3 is CASRDSSGIEAFF. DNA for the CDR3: TGTGCCAGCAGAGACAGCTCGGGAATTGAAGCTTTCTTT.

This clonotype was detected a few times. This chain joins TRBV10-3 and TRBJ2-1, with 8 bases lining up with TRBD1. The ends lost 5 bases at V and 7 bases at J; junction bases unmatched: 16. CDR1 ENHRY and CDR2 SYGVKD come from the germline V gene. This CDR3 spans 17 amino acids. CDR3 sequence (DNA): TGTGCCATCAGTCCCCTGAACCGGGACAGGAATCGTAATGAGCAGTTCTTC. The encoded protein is CAISPLNRDRNRNEQFF.

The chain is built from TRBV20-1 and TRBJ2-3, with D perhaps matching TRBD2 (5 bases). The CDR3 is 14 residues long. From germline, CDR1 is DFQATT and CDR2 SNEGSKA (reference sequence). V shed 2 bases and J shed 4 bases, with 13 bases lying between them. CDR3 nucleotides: TGCAGTGCTAGAAGAAGAGGGTTCGCAGATACGCAGTATTTT. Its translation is CSARRRGFADTQYF.

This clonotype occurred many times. The CDR3 bases are TGTGCCAGCAGCTTAGTGTCGAGCAATCAGCCCCAGCATTTT. It translates to CASSLVSSNQPQHF. The chain carries TRBV7-6 and TRBJ1-5; D gene unclear. CDR1 and CDR2 (germline): SGHVS, FNYEAQ. The ends were cut back, 1 base at V and 1 base at J, with 5 bases in the middle. This CDR3 has 14 residues.

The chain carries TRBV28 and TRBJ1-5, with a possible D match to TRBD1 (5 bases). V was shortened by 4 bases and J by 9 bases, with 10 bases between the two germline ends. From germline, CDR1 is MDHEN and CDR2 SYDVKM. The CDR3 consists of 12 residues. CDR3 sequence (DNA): TGTGCCAGCAGTTCAGGGTCCGCGCCCCAGCATTTT. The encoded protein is CASSSGSAPQHF.

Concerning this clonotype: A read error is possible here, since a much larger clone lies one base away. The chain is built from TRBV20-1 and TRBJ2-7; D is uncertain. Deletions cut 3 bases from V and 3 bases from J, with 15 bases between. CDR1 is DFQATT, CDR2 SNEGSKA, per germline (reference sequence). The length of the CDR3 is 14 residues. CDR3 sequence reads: CSASAPVRYYEQYF. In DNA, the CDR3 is TGCAGTGCTAGTGCCCCGGTACGGTACTACGAGCAGTACTTC.

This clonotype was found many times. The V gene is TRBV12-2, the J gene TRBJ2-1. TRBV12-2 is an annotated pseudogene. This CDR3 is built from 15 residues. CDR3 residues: CASRLAGCTDNEQFF. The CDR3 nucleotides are TGTGCAAGTCGCTTAGCTGGGTGCACAGACAATGAGCAGTTCTTC.

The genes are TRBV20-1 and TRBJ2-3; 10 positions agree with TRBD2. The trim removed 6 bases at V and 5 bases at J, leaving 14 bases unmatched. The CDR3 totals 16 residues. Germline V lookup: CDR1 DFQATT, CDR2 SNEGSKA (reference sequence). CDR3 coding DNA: TGCAGTGCCCCCAGCCCAGCGGGGGGGCGCGTAGATACGCAGTATTTT. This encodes CSAPSPAGGRVDTQYF.

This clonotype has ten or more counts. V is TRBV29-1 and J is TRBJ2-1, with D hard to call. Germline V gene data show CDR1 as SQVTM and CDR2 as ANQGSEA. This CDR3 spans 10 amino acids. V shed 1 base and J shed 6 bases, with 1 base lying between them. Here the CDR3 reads CSVEVNEQFF. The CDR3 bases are TGCAGCGTTGAAGTCAATGAGCAGTTCTTC.